This is a list of T cell receptor beta chains from one sample in a study of chemoradiotherapy in HPV16-positive cancers. Sequencing used immunoSEQ multiplex PCR; TCRdb keeps in-frame clones, though not all of them. The sample records more than 10,000 clones, roughly 80% being singletons. The sample was taken from a patient who underwent chemoradiotherapy. These receptors all stem from a human donor with HPV-associated anogenital cancer. Both conserved end residues are part of each CDR3. Each record gives: J gene, V gene, CDR3 protein.

j_call: TRBJ2-1
v_call: TRBV2
cdr3_aa: CASIQGASGGSYEQFF

j_call: TRBJ2-5
v_call: TRBV11-2
cdr3_aa: CASSLGLAAIQETQYF

j_call: TRBJ2-7
v_call: TRBV4-1
cdr3_aa: CASSQEGDTAYYEQYF

j_call: TRBJ2-3
v_call: TRBV4-3
cdr3_aa: CASSQGRMDTQYF

j_call: TRBJ1-5
v_call: TRBV6-1
cdr3_aa: CASREDTGYGQPQHF

j_call: TRBJ1-1
v_call: TRBV7-9
cdr3_aa: CASSTLTGTNTEAFF

j_call: TRBJ2-7
v_call: TRBV6-6
cdr3_aa: CASSLAHSSSYEQYF

j_call: TRBJ1-2
v_call: TRBV4-2
cdr3_aa: CASSQDLAGVGYTF

j_call: TRBJ1-5
v_call: TRBV19
cdr3_aa: CASSAGTGGNQPQHF

j_call: TRBJ2-7
v_call: TRBV11-3
cdr3_aa: CASSSRLAGSYEQYF

j_call: TRBJ2-7
v_call: TRBV7-2
cdr3_aa: CASSLGGNSYEQYF

j_call: TRBJ1-1
v_call: TRBV5-1
cdr3_aa: CASSLAQGFTEAFF

j_call: TRBJ1-2
v_call: TRBV7-8
cdr3_aa: CASSLRAGGDYGYTF

j_call: TRBJ2-5
v_call: TRBV5-4
cdr3_aa: CASSSGTEQETQYF

j_call: TRBJ1-3
v_call: TRBV7-9
cdr3_aa: CASRNKGPGNTIYF

j_call: TRBJ1-1
v_call: TRBV5-1
cdr3_aa: CASRSGTVNTEAFF

j_call: TRBJ1-2
v_call: TRBV7-2
cdr3_aa: CASSSTGGLGAGYTF

j_call: TRBJ1-5
v_call: TRBV7-6
cdr3_aa: CASSSTPGQVGQPQHF